These T cell receptor beta chains were read from a single sample in a study of T cell changes during pregnancy in multiple sclerosis. The assay was immunoSEQ multiplex PCR, and TCRdb's table has in-frame clones only and misses some. The sample contains more than 55,000 clones, more than 85% of which appear only once. This sample comprised CD4+ T cells from peripheral blood mononuclear cells, obtained in the third trimester of pregnancy. The receptors derive from a female donor with multiple sclerosis, enrolled in a pregnancy study. Both conserved end residues are part of each CDR3. Fields, in order: V gene, J gene, clone size, CDR3 protein. Size is omitted from some rows. Given values are once, few, many or a class for expanded clones.

>TRBV30|TRBJ1-1|-
CAWSRQGRNTEAFF
>TRBV25-1|TRBJ2-5|-
CASRSSGGGRETQYF
>TRBV5-6|TRBJ1-2|-
CASIDRKRGYGYTF
>TRBV19|TRBJ1-1|-
CASSKNPFESAFF
>TRBV4-1|TRBJ1-1|-
CASSLESYNTEAFF
>TRBV6-5|TRBJ1-3|-
CASSYSRGNAIYF
>TRBV6-1|TRBJ1-5|-
CASSESGGNQPQHF
>TRBV19|TRBJ2-5|few
CASSITGGTQETQYF
>TRBV29-1|TRBJ2-2|-
CSVADSGSTGELFF
>TRBV9|TRBJ1-1|-
CAGGQGMNTEAFF
>TRBV9|TRBJ1-5|-
CASSVDSGTYQPQHF
>TRBV7-2|TRBJ2-7|-
CASSPGFYEQYF
>TRBV29-1|TRBJ2-7|-
CSVRDITHSEQYF
>TRBV4-3|TRBJ1-6|-
CASSRANSPLHF
>TRBV7-9|TRBJ2-7|-
CASSDRGPYEQYF
>TRBV2|TRBJ2-4|-
CANVTNRGWVAKNIQYF
>TRBV14|TRBJ1-1|-
CASSRSQGIPEAFF
>TRBV6-1|TRBJ1-5|-
CASSEKGGNQPQHF
>TRBV19|TRBJ2-2|-
CASSPGLGGELFF
>TRBV6-6|TRBJ2-6|-
CASSPQGSGANVLTF
>TRBV11-2|TRBJ2-4|-
CASSPGLSGGNIQYF
>TRBV12-5|TRBJ1-2|once
CASGLILGGYTF
>TRBV27|TRBJ1-3|few
CASRPRASTSSGNTIYF
>TRBV30|TRBJ1-1|-
CAGGRLNTEAFF
>TRBV20-1|TRBJ2-5|-
CSATSETQYF
>TRBV7-3|TRBJ1-2|few
CASSTRGHGGYTF